A selection of T cell receptor beta chains follows, all from one sample in a study of T cell repertoires in cytomegalovirus infection. Each CDR3 protein is one row after TCRdb ran MiXCR on the reads. The top ten hold roughly 12% of the sample, which has about 830,000 distinct CDR3 sequences, approximately 30% seen once. Their target antigens are unknown. Sequenced here: cultured CD8+ T cells from PBMCs, sampled from culture after CMV antigen stimulation. The receptor set was obtained from a human donor in good health (CMV status not recorded). Some clones in this sample may be carry-over from other donors' samples. Both conserved end residues are part of each CDR3. A D gene is named only where the DNA matches it firmly. Where a row states a size, it is once, few, many or the class of an expanded clone; other rows omit it.

>TRBJ2-3|few|TRBV4-3|TRBD2
CASSQEWSGGNPDTQYF
TGCGCCAGCAGCCAAGAATGGAGCGGGGGGAATCCAGATACGCAGTATTTT
>TRBJ1-1|many|TRBV6-5|NA
CASSYVGDTEAFF
TGTGCCAGCAGTTACGTCGGGGACACTGAAGCTTTCTTT
>TRBJ2-5|NA|TRBV23-1|NA
CASRTEPFGYF
TGCGCCAGCAGGACTGAACCCTTTGGGTACTTC
>TRBJ2-4|many|TRBV7-2|TRBD1
CASSLWGTGVAKNIQYF
TGTGCCAGCAGCTTATGGGGGACAGGGGTAGCCAAAAACATTCAGTACTTC
>TRBJ1-6|NA|TRBV7-2|NA
CASSQTVFNSPLHF
TGTGCCAGCAGCCAGACAGTATTCAATTCACCCCTCCACTTT
>TRBJ2-1|few|TRBV27|TRBD2
CASSFGLAGPNEQFF
TGTGCCAGCAGTTTCGGGCTAGCGGGTCCCAATGAGCAGTTCTTC
>TRBJ1-5|many|TRBV6-1|NA
CASSEGGAINQPQHF
TGTGCCAGCAGTGAAGGGGGGGCGATCAATCAGCCCCAGCATTTT
>TRBJ2-1|many|TRBV27|TRBD2
CASSFGLAGDSSSYNEQFF
TGTGCCAGCAGTTTCGGGCTAGCGGGGGACTCGAGCTCCTACAATGAGCAGTTCTTC
>TRBJ2-2|few|TRBV19|NA
CASSPLRRTDHTGELFF
TGTGCCAGTAGTCCCCTCAGACGGACAGATCACACCGGGGAGCTGTTTTTT
>TRBJ2-3|few|TRBV15|NA
CATSRVVGASGDTQYF
TGTGCCACCAGCAGAGTTGTTGGGGCTAGTGGAGATACGCAGTATTTT
>TRBJ2-5|NA|TRBV20-1|NA
CSAPRGRGKTQYF
TGCAGTGCCCCCCGCGGCAGGGGAAAGACCCAGTACTTC
>TRBJ2-5|few|TRBV11-1|NA
CASSLPPAETQYF
TGTGCCAGCAGCTTACCACCGGCGGAGACCCAGTACTTC
>TRBJ1-1|few|TRBV7-3|NA
CASRKFGRDAFF
TGTGCCAGCAGAAAATTCGGTCGGGACGCTTTCTTT
>TRBJ2-7|NA|TRBV20-1|NA
CSASITAYEQYF
TGCAGTGCTTCCATTACAGCCTACGAGCAGTACTTC
>TRBJ1-2|once|TRBV27|TRBD1
CASLGQGAGYTF
TGTGCCAGCCTGGGACAGGGGGCTGGCTACACCTTC
>TRBJ1-1|NA|TRBV27|NA
CASSPGPAVGAFF
TGTGCCAGCAGTCCTGGTCCCGCGGTCGGAGCTTTCTTT
>TRBJ2-5|NA|TRBV2|NA
CASSDLPVVGFLETQYF
TGTGCCAGCAGTGATCTTCCCGTCGTGGGGTTCCTAGAGACCCAGTACTTC